This T cell receptor (beta chain) was sequenced for a study of CXCR3-negative and CXCR3-positive naive CD8 T cells. For the study at large: The total count of TRB reads reached 120 million to 150 million, and each library contributed about 1.5 +/- 0.3 million. Study-level findings and limits: When CXCR3-positive naive cells were set against CXCR3-negative naive cells, the former had more hydrophobic TRB CDR3s. CXCR3-negative and CXCR3-positive naive cells shared comparable TRBV-TRBJ usage, but memory cells did not.

Within the CD8+ T cell compartment, naive cells were CD45RO-CCR7+CD27+CD95-. It was by 5' RACE with UMI labels that the TRB cDNA libraries were prepared. TCRdb re-called the 5' RACE reads and catalogs CDR3 proteins one per entry, DNA excluded. The sample table includes about 150,000 distinct CDR3 sequences. A word on this clonotype: What it recognizes is unknown.

This sequence originates from a human donor in good health. Some clones in this sample may be carry-over from other donors' samples. The source material was naive CXCR3+ CD8+ T cells from blood. The subset is: CD45RO-CCR7+CD27+CD95- naive CD8+ T cells expressing CXCR3 (TNR3+).

The CDR3 loop is CSACWTSGVHSSYNEQFF. The chain employs TRBV29-1 and TRBJ2-1; with no DNA, the TCRdb D assignment of TRBD2 cannot be verified. Germline V gives CDR1 SQVTM, CDR2 ANQGSEA. The CDR3 extends over 18 amino acids.